This is a list of T cell receptor beta chains from one sample in a study of blood T cell repertoires in COVID-19. Assay used: immunoSEQ multiplex PCR; TCRdb lists only in-frame clones, some missing. The sample has over 400,000 clones, 80% to 90% seen once. The sample was peripheral blood. These receptors came from a human donor in a cohort sampled during active COVID-19. The CDR3 runs from the conserved cysteine through the conserved F or W. The order of the fields is CDR3 protein, CDR3 DNA, J gene, clone size, D gene, V gene. The D gene is left open where the match is weak. Clone size is shown for a subset of rows, as once, few, many or a class of expanded clone.

CDR3 protein: CASSNSPLTAPLHF
CDR3 DNA: TGTGCCAGTAGTAATTCCCCTCTCACAGCACCCCTCCACTTT
J gene: TRBJ1-6
clone size: .
D gene: .
V gene: TRBV19

CDR3 protein: CASSFAGPGTEAFF
CDR3 DNA: TGTGCCAGCAGTTTCGCAGGGCCTGGCACTGAAGCTTTCTTT
J gene: TRBJ1-1
clone size: .
D gene: .
V gene: TRBV27

CDR3 protein: CASSQEGRNYGYTF
CDR3 DNA: TGCGCCAGCAGCCAAGAGGGGCGGAACTATGGCTACACCTTC
J gene: TRBJ1-2
clone size: once
D gene: .
V gene: TRBV4-1

CDR3 protein: CASSLDLSSSYEQYF
CDR3 DNA: TGCGCCAGCAGCTTGGATTTGTCTAGTTCCTACGAGCAGTACTTC
J gene: TRBJ2-7
clone size: once
D gene: .
V gene: TRBV5-1

CDR3 protein: CASSLGPGEHPDTQYF
CDR3 DNA: TGTGCCAGCAGTTTGGGTCCGGGGGAGCACCCAGATACGCAGTATTTT
J gene: TRBJ2-3
clone size: .
D gene: .
V gene: TRBV27

CDR3 protein: CASSEGPGRSPLHF
CDR3 DNA: TGTGCCAGCAGCGAGGGCCCTGGGAGGTCACCCCTCCACTTT
J gene: TRBJ1-6
clone size: .
D gene: .
V gene: TRBV9

CDR3 protein: CASSRGTGLVNEKLFF
CDR3 DNA: TGTGCCAGCAGCCGAGGAACAGGGCTGGTTAATGAAAAACTGTTTTTT
J gene: TRBJ1-4
clone size: once
D gene: .
V gene: TRBV14

CDR3 protein: CASSQGTGNQPQHF
CDR3 DNA: TGTGCCAGCAGCCAAGGGACAGGCAATCAGCCCCAGCATTTT
J gene: TRBJ1-5
clone size: .
D gene: TRBD1
V gene: TRBV6-5

CDR3 protein: CASSLGAYPPYEQYF
CDR3 DNA: TGCGCCAGCAGCTTGGGGGCCTACCCCCCCTACGAGCAGTACTTC
J gene: TRBJ2-7
clone size: .
D gene: .
V gene: TRBV5-1

CDR3 protein: CASRDRDRGPETQYF
CDR3 DNA: TGTGCCAGTAGAGACCGGGACAGGGGGCCAGAGACCCAGTACTTC
J gene: TRBJ2-5
clone size: .
D gene: TRBD1
V gene: TRBV19

CDR3 protein: CASSVGSGSTGELFF
CDR3 DNA: TGTGCCAGCAGTGTGGGTAGCGGGAGTACCGGGGAGCTGTTTTTT
J gene: TRBJ2-2
clone size: .
D gene: TRBD2
V gene: TRBV6-4

CDR3 protein: CASSPGLIYGYTF
CDR3 DNA: TGCGCCAGCAGCCCGGGACTGATCTATGGCTACACCTTC
J gene: TRBJ1-2
clone size: .
D gene: .
V gene: TRBV5-1

CDR3 protein: CAISGTSGGDTQYF
CDR3 DNA: TGTGCCATCTCGGGGACTAGCGGGGGGGATACGCAGTATTTT
J gene: TRBJ2-3
clone size: .
D gene: TRBD2
V gene: TRBV6-5

CDR3 protein: CAWSPFRETQYF
CDR3 DNA: TGTGCCTGGAGTCCCTTCCGAGAGACCCAGTACTTC
J gene: TRBJ2-5
clone size: .
D gene: .
V gene: TRBV30

CDR3 protein: CASSQDLGRGDEKLFF
CDR3 DNA: TGTGCCAGCAGCCAAGATTTGGGCAGGGGCGATGAAAAACTGTTTTTT
J gene: TRBJ1-4
clone size: .
D gene: .
V gene: TRBV3-1/TRBV3-2

CDR3 protein: CASSAGTGNYGYTF
CDR3 DNA: TGTGCCAGCAGCGCCGGGACAGGGAACTATGGCTACACCTTC
J gene: TRBJ1-2
clone size: .
D gene: TRBD1
V gene: TRBV2

CDR3 protein: CASSAKSGQGVSPLHF
CDR3 DNA: TGTGCCAGCAGCGCTAAATCGGGACAGGGCGTTTCACCCCTCCACTTT
J gene: TRBJ1-6
clone size: .
D gene: TRBD1
V gene: TRBV4-2